This T cell receptor beta chain emerged from a study of blood T cells in healthy people across ages. As to this clonotype: Its antigen is unidentified. A read error may produce the germline difference seen at one junction end.

Broader study findings: Not knowing donor CMV status may have confounded expanded clonotype changes.

Germline CDR1 is MNHEY and CDR2 is SVGEGT. The CDR3 is made up of 16 amino acids. Combining a sample-barcoded 5' primer with a J-beta primer mix, a second PCR ran for roughly 6 to 11 cycles. In TCRdb, the 5' RACE reads were re-called with MiXCR into one record per CDR3 protein. The sample records fewer than 900,000 distinct CDR3 sequences, about 42% being singletons. Sequenced material: blood. The clonotype originates from a woman aged 55-70 years in good health. The J gene is TRBJ2-1, the V gene TRBV6-2 or TRBV6-3, with D uncertain. CDR3 DNA: TGTGCCAGCAGTTACTCGGTGGGAAGCTCCTACAATGAACAGTTCTTC. This encodes CASSYSVGSSYNEQFF.